These 10 T cell receptor beta chains came from one sample sequenced in a study of blood T cell repertoires in COVID-19. The method was immunoSEQ multiplex PCR; TCRdb's version includes in-frame clones alone and lacks a portion of them. The sample lists some 310,000 clones, about nine tenths occurring once. Sequencing was performed on peripheral blood. Receptors were obtained from a man between 45 and 60 years old with active or convalescent COVID-19.

V usage is TRBV7-3 and J usage is TRBJ1-2; D is perhaps TRBD1 (5 bases). The germline V gene encodes CDR1 SGHTA and CDR2 FQGTGA. Trimming took 7 bases from V and 0 from J, leaving 9 bases between them. The CDR3 is made up of 13 amino acids. The CDR3 nucleotides are TGTGCCAGCACAGGGCAAACTAACTATGGCTACACCTTC. Translating gives CASTGQTNYGYTF.

V is TRBV5-6 and J is TRBJ1-2; D unclear. Trimming pared 4 bases from V and 4 bases from J, leaving 14 bases between. There are 14 residues in the CDR3. The germline V gene encodes CDR1 SGHDT and CDR2 YYEEEE. The CDR3 DNA reads TGTGCCAGCAGCACCTACGGGAGTAGCTATGGCTACACCTTC. Its translation: CASSTYGSSYGYTF.

The genes are TRBV24-1 and TRBJ2-2; 9 bases map to TRBD1. V shed 4 bases and J 7 bases; nucleotides not matched to a gene: 6. The CDR3 is 15 residues long. CDR1 is KGHDR and CDR2 is SFDVKD in the germline V gene. The CDR3 here is CATSDPGQGYGELFF. As DNA, the CDR3 is TGTGCCACCAGTGACCCGGGACAGGGTTACGGGGAGCTGTTTTTT.

The chain links TRBV29-1 to TRBJ2-3; D unclear. The CDR3 covers 13 residues. CDR1 and CDR2 from the germline V gene are SQVTM and ANQGSEA. V was shortened by 1 base and J by 0 bases, with 5 bases between the two germline ends. The CDR3 loop is CSVEARSTDTQYF. For the CDR3, the DNA is TGCAGCGTTGAAGCCAGAAGCACAGATACGCAGTATTTT.

The chain employs TRBV7-2 and TRBJ2-1; 10 bases align to TRBD2. V dropped 1 base and J dropped 8; count of bases not matched to a gene: 8. The CDR3 extends over 16 amino acids. Germline V gene data show CDR1 as SGHTA and CDR2 as FQGNSA. The CDR3 DNA is TGTGCCAGCAGCTTAGGGGTAGCGGGGGGCCCCGATGAGCAGTTCTTC. Translated, it gives CASSLGVAGGPDEQFF.

The chain has TRBV5-1 and TRBJ2-2; 8 bases align to TRBD1. Losses at the gene ends were 4 bases for V and 2 bases for J; bases not matched to a gene: 7. The CDR3 consists of 16 residues. Germline CDR1 SGHRS, CDR2 YFSETQ. The CDR3 DNA reads TGCGCCAGCAGCAAAAGGACAGGGCCTAACACCGGGGAGCTGTTTTTT. Its translation is CASSKRTGPNTGELFF.

Concerning this clone itself: Other DNA sequences from this sample encode an identical CDR3 as well. This chain uses TRBV29-1 with TRBJ1-1; 9 nucleotides match TRBD1. CDR1 SQVTM and CDR2 ANQGSEA come from the germline V gene. With V trimmed by 4 bases and J by 5 bases, 2 bases remained unmatched. This CDR3 region has 12 residues. CDR3 region: CSVGQGGTEAFF. The CDR3 DNA reads as TGCAGCGTTGGACAGGGGGGGACTGAAGCTTTCTTT.

The rearrangement uses TRBV4-3 and TRBJ1-5; D gene ambiguous. This CDR3 comprises 15 residues. The germline V gene has CDR1 LGHNA and CDR2 YSLEER. V was cut by 0 bases and J by 4 bases, with 10 bases left in between. The CDR3 loop is CASSQDTGGNQPQHF. The CDR3 coding sequence is TGCGCCAGCAGCCAAGATACGGGTGGGAATCAGCCCCAGCATTTT.

The chain couples TRBV19 to TRBJ1-5; 8 bases map to TRBD1. The CDR3 extends over 13 amino acids. V shed 4 bases, J shed 10 bases, and the junction held 6 bases outside the gene matches. Per germline, CDR1 LNHDA and CDR2 SQIVND (reference sequence). CDR3 sequence: CASSTDRERPQHF. DNA of the CDR3: TGTGCCAGTAGTACGGACAGGGAGCGCCCCCAGCATTTT. Supplemented by reference TRBV19 and TRBJ1-5, the full variable domain reads DGGITQSPKYLFRKEGQNVTLSCEQNLNHDAMYWYRQDPGQGLRLIYYSQIVNDFQKGDIAEGYSVSREKKESFPLTVTSAQKNPTAFYLCASSTDRERPQHFGDGTRLSIL.

This rearrangement joins TRBV5-1 to TRBJ1-4; TRBD1 might be the D (6 bases). The germline gives CDR1 SGHRS, CDR2 YFSETQ. There are 15 residues in the CDR3. The germline V and J ends were trimmed by 1 base and 3 bases, with 10 bases remaining between them. The CDR3: CASSLTGTPNEKLFF. For the CDR3, the DNA is TGCGCCAGCAGCTTGACCGGGACACCTAATGAAAAACTGTTTTTT.